These 9 T cell receptor beta chains were all obtained from the same sample, sequenced in a study of cytomegalovirus exposure and HLA in healthy donors listed by TCRdb under 2017. Libraries were made using the immunoSEQ multiplex PCR assay. For the multiplex PCR, a mixture combining 60 forward primers for TCR Vbeta segments and 13 reverse primers for TCR Jbeta segments was used. TCRdb took over this immuneACCESS table, retaining in-frame rearrangements with V and J assigned. Such tables are incomplete; in checked studies, under half of the missing clones stem from an unresolved V gene, and the remainder is unexplained. The sample yields 120,000 to 150,000 clones; roughly 84% were counted once. Around 2.5% of the sample is in the top ten clones. Specimen: PBMCs. The receptors were gathered from a boy aged 2 to 9 in good health and CMV-seronegative.

This chain joins TRBV11-3 and TRBJ2-7; TRBD2 might be the D (6 bases). V lost 2 bases and J lost 5, with 7 bases in between. In germline, CDR1 is SGHNT, CDR2 YENEEA. The CDR3 has 12 residues. In DNA form, the CDR3 reads TGTGCCAGCAGCTTACTAGCGAACGAGCAGTACTTC. It translates to CASSLLANEQYF.

V is TRBV4-2 and J is TRBJ2-5; weak D call: TRBD1 (6 bases). The V gene lost 0 bases and the J gene lost 7 bases, with 6 bases spanning the gap. The CDR3 length is 12 residues. Germline V gives CDR1 LGHNA, CDR2 YNFKEQ. The CDR3 DNA is TGTGCCAGCAGCCAAGACAGGGGGACCCAGTACTTC. Translating gives CASSQDRGTQYF.

This clone was counted between two and nine times. This chain joins TRBV7-9 and TRBJ1-5; D gene ambiguous. Trimming removed 5 bases at V and 3 bases at J, with 8 bases between. Germline CDR1 reads SEHNR; CDR2 reads FQNEAQ (reference sequence). The CDR3 length is 13 residues. CDR3: CASSRSNNQPQHF. In DNA form, the CDR3 reads TGTGCCAGCAGCCGGAGCAACAATCAGCCCCAGCATTTT.

The V and J genes are TRBV7-2 and TRBJ2-5, with TRBD2 identical over 9 bases. J was trimmed by 9 bases and V by 3 bases; bases with no gene match: 11. Germline loops: CDR1 SGHTA, CDR2 FQGNSA. The CDR3 has 15 residues. CDR3 protein: CASSFTRGRVGAQYF. CDR3 in DNA: TGTGCCAGCAGCTTTACTCGCGGGAGGGTCGGGGCCCAGTACTTC.

The table lists this clone with a few counts. The genes are TRBV10-3 and TRBJ1-4, with D perhaps matching TRBD1 (6 bases). Germline V gives CDR1 ENHRY, CDR2 SYGVKD. This CDR3 is 15 amino acids long. Trimming took off 4 bases at V and 7 bases at J, with 16 bases between the two ends. The CDR3, as DNA: TGTGCCATCAGTGGCACGACAGGTGGATTTGAAAAACTGTTTTTT. Its translation: CAISGTTGGFEKLFF.

This clone was counted once. This chain uses TRBV2 with TRBJ1-2; D is undetermined. The CDR3 sequence is 15 residues long. V shed 0 bases and J shed 7 bases, with 15 bases lying between them. Looked up from germline, CDR1 is SNHLY and CDR2 is FYNNEI. CDR3 DNA: TGTGCCAGCAGTGAAGCGCGAAGGTACGGAGGTGGCTACACCTTC. Translated, it gives CASSEARRYGGGYTF. The full variable domain, in which reference TRBV2 and TRBJ1-2 provide the parts outside the CDR3, is EPEVTQTPSHQVTQMGQEVILRCVPISNHLYFYWYRQILGQKVEFLVSFYNNEISEKSEIFDDQFSVERPDGSNFTLKIRSTKLEDSAMYFCASSEARRYGGGYTFGSGTRLTVV.

The chain joins TRBV4-1 to TRBJ1-2; 7 positions match TRBD1. The germline CDR1 and CDR2 sequences are MGHRA and YSYEKL. The CDR3 spans 15 residues. V was pared by 4 bases and J by 6 bases, with 11 bases of the junction left unmatched. The CDR3 DNA is TGCGCCAGCAGCCGCCTCGGGACAGAGGAGGATGGCTACACCTTC. Its translation is CASSRLGTEEDGYTF.

The chain uses TRBV10-3 and TRBJ2-1; 12 bases agree with TRBD2. The CDR3 is made up of 21 amino acids. V was pared by 0 bases and J by 4 bases, with 16 bases of the junction left unmatched. Per germline, CDR1 ENHRY and CDR2 SYGVKD. CDR3 region: CAISESKARGGLAGRYNEQFF. The CDR3 DNA reads as TGTGCCATCAGTGAGTCGAAGGCCAGGGGTGGACTAGCGGGGAGGTACAATGAGCAGTTCTTC.

This chain connects TRBV18 to TRBJ1-1; tentatively, D is TRBD1 (6 bases). Trimming stripped 6 bases from V and 4 bases from J, with 15 bases between. The CDR3 contains 14 residues. Per the germline V gene, CDR1 is KGHSH and CDR2 is LQKENI. The CDR3 spells CASSFRGGATEAFF. In nucleotides, the CDR3 is TGTGCCAGCTCGTTCCGAGGGGGGGCCACTGAAGCTTTCTTT.